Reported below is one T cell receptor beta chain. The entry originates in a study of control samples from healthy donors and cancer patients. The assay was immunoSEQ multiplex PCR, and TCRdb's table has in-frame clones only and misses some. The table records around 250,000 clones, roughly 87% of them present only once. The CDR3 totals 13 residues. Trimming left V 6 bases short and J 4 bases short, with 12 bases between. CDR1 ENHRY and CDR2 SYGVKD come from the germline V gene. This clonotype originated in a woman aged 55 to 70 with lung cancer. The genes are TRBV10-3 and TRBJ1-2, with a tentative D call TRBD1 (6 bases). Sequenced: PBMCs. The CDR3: CAIRRDIFYGYTF. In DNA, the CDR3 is TGTGCCATCAGAAGGGACATTTTCTATGGCTACACCTTC.